These T cell receptor beta chains were read from a single sample in a study of cytomegalovirus exposure and HLA in healthy donors. Clones were read by immunoSEQ multiplex PCR, and TCRdb kept only the in-frame ones, dropping some. The sample includes 55,000 to 75,000 clones, around 87% seen only once; the top ten take around 1.5%. The specimen was PBMCs. Receptors were obtained from a man younger than 30 in good health and CMV-seronegative. The CDR3 runs from the conserved cysteine through the conserved F or W. D genes are given only for firm matches. Where a row states a size, it is once, few, many or the class of an expanded clone; other rows omit it.

clone size,V gene,J gene,D gene,CDR3 DNA,CDR3 protein
-,TRBV10-1,TRBJ2-6,TRBD2,TGCGCCAGCAGTGAAACGATGAGCGGGGGGGTTACCTCTGGGGCCAACGTCCTGACTTTC,CASSETMSGGVTSGANVLTF
-,TRBV5-1,TRBJ2-1,-,TGCGCCAGCATGCCCTTAGCGGACTACAATGAGCAGTTCTTC,CASMPLADYNEQFF
-,TRBV2,TRBJ2-3,TRBD2,TGTGCCAGCAGTGCGAGCGGGGGGCGCACAGATACGCAGTATTTT,CASSASGGRTDTQYF
-,TRBV30,TRBJ2-3,TRBD1,TGTGCCTGGGGGACAGCAGATACGCAGTATTTT,CAWGTADTQYF
-,TRBV19,TRBJ1-1,-,TGTGCCAGTAGTATAGCTTTGGCGAACACTGAAGCTTTCTTT,CASSIALANTEAFF
-,TRBV7-8,TRBJ2-7,-,TGTGCCAGCAGCGATAGGGAGTCCTCCTACGAGCAGTACTTC,CASSDRESSYEQYF
-,TRBV11-2,TRBJ2-5,-,TGTGCCAGCAGCTATGTAGCGGAGCCCCTATACTTC,CASSYVAEPLYF
-,TRBV19,TRBJ1-5,-,TGTGCCGGCGGGGGCGTCCAGCCCCAGCATTTT,CAGGGVQPQHF
-,TRBV6-1,TRBJ1-6,TRBD1,TGTGCCAGCAGTGAGTACAGGGGTAGTAATTCACCCCTCCACTTT,CASSEYRGSNSPLHF
-,TRBV6-1,TRBJ2-7,TRBD1,TGTGCCAGCAGTGAAGGAAAGGACAGGGGGCTTCACGAGCAGTACTTC,CASSEGKDRGLHEQYF
-,TRBV23-1,TRBJ1-2,TRBD1,TGCGCCAGCAGTCATTCCTTGGGACAGGGGATAAATGGCTACACCTTC,CASSHSLGQGINGYTF
-,TRBV6-1,TRBJ1-4,-,TGTGCCAGCAGCCTCAACAGGGATGAAAAACTGTTTTTT,CASSLNRDEKLFF
few,TRBV7-8,TRBJ2-2,-,TGTGCCAGCAGCTTAGGCAGGCGATACCCCCCGAACACCGGGGAGCTGTTTTTT,CASSLGRRYPPNTGELFF
-,TRBV6-5,TRBJ1-2,TRBD1,TGTGCCAGCAGTCAGGGGGCGGGCTATGGCTACACCTTC,CASSQGAGYGYTF
-,TRBV28,TRBJ2-7,-,TGTGCCAGCACCTCCTTGGGGCTATCCACCTACGAGCAGTACTTC,CASTSLGLSTYEQYF